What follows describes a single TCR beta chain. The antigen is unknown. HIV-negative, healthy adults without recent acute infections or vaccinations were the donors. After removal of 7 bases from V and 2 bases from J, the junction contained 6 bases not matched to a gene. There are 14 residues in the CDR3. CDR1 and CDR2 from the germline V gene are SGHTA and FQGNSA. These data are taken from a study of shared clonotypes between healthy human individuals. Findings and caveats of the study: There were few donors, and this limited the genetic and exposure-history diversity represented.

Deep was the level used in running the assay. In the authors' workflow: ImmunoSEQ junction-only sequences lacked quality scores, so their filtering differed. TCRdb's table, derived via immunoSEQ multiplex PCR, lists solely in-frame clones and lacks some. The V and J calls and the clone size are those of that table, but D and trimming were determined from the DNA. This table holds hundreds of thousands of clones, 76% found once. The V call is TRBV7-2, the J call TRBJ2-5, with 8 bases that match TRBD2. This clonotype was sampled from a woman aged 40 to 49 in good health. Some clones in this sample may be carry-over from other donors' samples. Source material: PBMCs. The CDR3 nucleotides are TGTGCCAGCACCCCAACTAGCGGACAAGAGACCCAGTACTTC. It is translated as CASTPTSGQETQYF.